These 17 T cell receptor beta chains came from one sample sequenced in a study of blood T cell repertoires in COVID-19. Sequencing used immunoSEQ multiplex PCR; TCRdb keeps in-frame clones, though not all of them. In the table there are more than 75,000 clones, roughly 82% of which are singletons. The sequenced material came from peripheral blood. These receptors were collected from a man aged 60-69 years with acute or convalescent COVID-19.

This clone came up once. The chain recombines TRBV3-1 (or the pseudogene TRBV3-2) with TRBJ1-5; TRBD1 is a possible D gene (6 bases). CDR1 is LGHDT and CDR2 is YNNKEL in the germline V gene (reference sequence). V lost 3 bases and J lost 4, with 13 bases in between. CDR3 length equals 15 residues. CDR3 sequence (DNA): TGTGCCAGCAGCCAGACAGGTAACCCAAATCAGCCCCAGCATTTT. It yields the protein CASSQTGNPNQPQHF.

This chain uses TRBV28 with TRBJ1-5; TRBD1 matches at 10 bases. Trimming removed 6 bases from V and 9 bases from J; junction bases left unmatched: 11. Germline-derived CDR1 and CDR2 are MDHEN and SYDVKM. The CDR3 covers 15 residues. The CDR3 DNA is TGTGCCAGCAGCCCAACCGGGACAGGGGTCACGCCCCAGCATTTT. Protein: CASSPTGTGVTPQHF.

This clone was observed a handful of times. V usage is TRBV4-1 and J usage is TRBJ2-5; TRBD2 agrees at 12 bases. The CDR3 sequence is 17 residues long. J was trimmed by 4 bases and V by 4 bases; bases with no gene match: 10. CDR1 and CDR2 (germline): MGHRA, YSYEKL. The CDR3 coding sequence is TGCGCCAGCAGCCGTACGCCTGGACTAGCGGGATCAGAGACCCAGTACTTC. This encodes CASSRTPGLAGSETQYF.

This chain joins TRBV10-3 and TRBJ2-1, with TRBD1 identical over 7 bases. The V segment lost 3 bases and the J segment 10 bases; nucleotides outside the gene matches: 15. The CDR3 runs 16 residues. CDR1 and CDR2 from the germline V gene are ENHRY and SYGVKD. This CDR3 reads CAISDPGTVRQGEQFF. The CDR3 DNA sequence: TGTGCCATCAGTGATCCCGGGACAGTGCGGCAGGGAGAGCAGTTCTTC.

V is TRBV7-2 and J is TRBJ2-5; a weak D match, TRBD2 (6 bases). The CDR3 runs to 14 residues. Deletions cut 1 base from V and 5 bases from J, with 11 bases between. From germline, CDR1 is SGHTA and CDR2 FQGNSA. CDR3 loop: CASSLESGGETQYF. The CDR3, as DNA: TGTGCCAGCAGCTTAGAGTCCGGGGGTGAGACCCAGTACTTC. Based on the CDR3 plus reference TRBV7-2 and TRBJ2-5, the full variable domain is GAGVSQSPSNKVTEKGKDVELRCDPISGHTALYWYRQSLGQGLEFLIYFQGNSAPDKSGLPSDRFSAERTGGSVSTLTIQRTQQEDSAVYLCASSLESGGETQYFGPGTRLLVL.

This clone showed up just once. The chain joins TRBV19 to TRBJ1-2; 9 bases are a match to TRBD1. With V trimmed by 9 bases and J by 8 bases, 7 bases remained unmatched. Germline V CDR1 and CDR2: LNHDA, SQIVND (reference sequence). The CDR3 consists of 12 residues. As DNA, the CDR3 is TGTGCCAGCCTTACAGGGGGCAGAGGCTACACCTTC. It codes for CASLTGGRGYTF.

The chain recombines TRBV10-3 with TRBJ1-3, with 8 bases that match TRBD1. The CDR3 consists of 17 residues. V was pared by 4 bases and J by 4 bases, with 12 bases of the junction left unmatched. In germline, CDR1 is ENHRY, CDR2 SYGVKD. CDR3 loop: CAISGSFGQGSGNTIYF. The CDR3 DNA reads TGTGCCATCAGTGGGTCATTTGGACAGGGTTCCGGAAACACCATATATTTT.

V and J are TRBV12-3 or TRBV12-4 and TRBJ1-2; the D is unclear. Deletions cut 10 bases from V and 0 bases from J, with 12 bases between. The CDR3 consists of 13 residues. CDR3 protein: CATRNLTNYGYTF. The CDR3 coding sequence is TGTGCCACTAGAAATCTTACTAACTATGGCTACACCTTC.

This rearrangement joins TRBV6-6 to TRBJ1-4; tentative D call: TRBD1 (6 bases). Germline V lookup: CDR1 MNHNY, CDR2 SVGAGI (reference sequence). The CDR3 has 14 amino acids. With 5 bases removed from V and 4 bases from J, the gap between germline ends came to 11 bases. CDR3 sequence reads: CASSIGQSNEKLFF. For the CDR3, the DNA is TGTGCCAGCAGTATCGGACAGAGTAATGAAAAACTGTTTTTT.

This chain connects TRBV10-3 to TRBJ2-1; weak D call: TRBD1 (6 bases). The length of the CDR3 is 13 residues. V gave up 4 bases and J gave up 8 bases, with 12 bases separating them. CDR1 ENHRY and CDR2 SYGVKD come from the germline V gene. The CDR3 DNA is TGTGCCATCAGTGTTACAGGGTACGATGAGCAGTTCTTC. Amino acid sequence: CAISVTGYDEQFF.

The V call is TRBV29-1, the J call TRBJ2-1, with TRBD1 matching 8 bases. This CDR3 has 13 amino acids. The J segment lost 6 bases and the V segment lost 4 bases, leaving 5 bases of the junction unmatched. Germline CDR1 is SQVTM and CDR2 is ANQGSEA. CDR3 loop: CSVGLTGGNEQFF. The CDR3, as DNA: TGCAGCGTTGGTCTCACAGGGGGCAATGAGCAGTTCTTC.

This chain uses TRBV29-1 with TRBJ2-2; tentatively, D is TRBD1 (6 bases). Germline loops: CDR1 SQVTM, CDR2 ANQGSEA. Trimming stripped 6 bases from V and 6 bases from J, with 14 bases between. The CDR3 extends over 13 amino acids. The CDR3 sequence is CSVRTAYPGELFF. The DNA for the CDR3 is TGCAGCGTGAGGACAGCTTATCCCGGGGAGCTGTTTTTT.

This clone was observed a handful of times. The chain joins TRBV15 to TRBJ1-1; D possibly corresponds to TRBD1 (5 bases). Trimming took 1 base from V and 8 from J, leaving 20 bases between them. CDR1 is LNHNV, CDR2 YYDKDF, per germline (reference sequence). The CDR3 sequence is 16 residues long. CDR3 in amino acids: CATSRANSDIKYEAFF. The CDR3 bases are TGTGCCACCAGCAGAGCCAATTCGGACATAAAGTACGAAGCTTTCTTT.

The chain links TRBV5-1 to TRBJ2-1, with 13 bases that match TRBD2. The V gene end was trimmed by 4 bases and the J gene end by 6 bases; junction bases not matched to a gene: 7. This CDR3 is 16 amino acids long. Germline loops: CDR1 SGHRS, CDR2 YFSETQ. CDR3 sequence reads: CASSGGLAGRGNEQFF. As DNA, the CDR3 is TGCGCCAGCAGCGGGGGACTAGCGGGAAGGGGCAATGAGCAGTTCTTC.

This clone was observed once. The chain carries TRBV2 and TRBJ1-6; maybe TRBD1 (6 bases). With 3 bases removed from V and 14 bases from J, the gap between germline ends came to 14 bases. The CDR3 consists of 13 residues. Germline V gene data show CDR1 as SNHLY and CDR2 as FYNNEI. The CDR3 DNA reads TGTGCCAGCAGTGAGTCCCAGGGGATCTCCCTCCACTTT. It yields the protein CASSESQGISLHF.

The rearrangement links TRBV7-2 to TRBJ1-2; 8 positions agree with TRBD1. Losses at the gene ends were 2 bases for V and 4 bases for J; bases not matched to a gene: 12. Germline V gives CDR1 SGHTA, CDR2 FQGNSA. The CDR3 sequence is 17 residues long. As DNA, the CDR3 is TGTGCCAGCAGCTTAACAGGACAGGGTGGTTTAGTCTATGGCTACACCTTC. Translated, it gives CASSLTGQGGLVYGYTF.

The chain couples TRBV11-2 to TRBJ2-7, with D possibly matching TRBD1 (6 bases). Germline CDR1 is SGHAT and CDR2 is FQNNGV. The CDR3 runs to 15 residues. Trimming cost V 5 bases and J 5 bases, with 19 bases left between them. The CDR3 nucleotides are TGTGCCAGCAGCCCGCCGGGACACCGGAGCCACGAGCAGTACTTC. It yields the protein CASSPPGHRSHEQYF. Full variable domain (outside the CDR3, taken from reference TRBV11-2 and TRBJ2-7): EAGVAQSPRYKIIEKRQSVAFWCNPISGHATLYWYQQILGQGPKLLIQFQNNGVVDDSQLPKDRFSAERLKGVDSTLKIQPAKLEDSAVYLCASSPPGHRSHEQYFGPGTRLTVT.